Below are 23 T cell receptor beta chains sequenced from a single sample in a study of early T cells in non-severe SARS-CoV-2 infection. Each CDR3 protein gets one entry after TCRdb re-called the 5' RACE reads with MiXCR. The table lists over 100,000 distinct CDR3 sequences, about an eighth of them singletons. What was sequenced was whole blood. The receptor source for this set is an adult who was a healthcare worker with PCR-confirmed SARS-CoV-2 infection or an uninfected control (not recorded which).

The sample holds a few counts of this clonotype. V and J are TRBV7-8 and TRBJ2-1; D is perhaps TRBD2 (6 bases). Germline CDR1 reads SGHVS; CDR2 reads FQNEAQ. Trimming took off 4 bases at V and 4 bases at J, with 14 bases between the two ends. This CDR3 spans 15 amino acids. The CDR3 bases are TGTGCCAGCAGCTCTCCAGCCGGAGGGTACAATGAGCAGTTCTTC. Its protein is CASSSPAGGYNEQFF.

This clonotype was picked up many times. The J gene is TRBJ1-1, the V gene TRBV6-6; TRBD1 matches at 9 bases. V shed 6 bases and J 6 bases; nucleotides not matched to a gene: 5. There are 13 residues in the CDR3. Germline V gives CDR1 MNHNY, CDR2 SVGAGI (reference sequence). The CDR3 DNA is TGTGCCAGCAGGGGACAGGGAGGGGCTGAAGCTTTCTTT. As protein: CASRGQGGAEAFF.

This chain uses TRBV6-2 or TRBV6-3 with TRBJ1-2; D gene ambiguous. The CDR3 spans 14 residues. Per the germline V gene, CDR1 is MNHEY and CDR2 is SVGEGT. The germline V and J ends were trimmed by 2 bases and 3 bases, with 10 bases remaining between them. The CDR3 loop reads CASSYPRPYYGYTF. In DNA form, the CDR3 reads TGTGCCAGCAGTTACCCGAGACCGTACTATGGCTACACCTTC.

This clonotype has at least ten counts. The chain uses TRBV13 and TRBJ2-4; D uncertain. Germline V gene lookup returns CDR1 PRHDT and CDR2 FYEKMQ (reference sequence). Deletions cut 2 bases from V and 4 bases from J, with 6 bases between. This CDR3 spans 13 amino acids. DNA of the CDR3: TGTGCCAGCAGCTTATCCGGGAAAAACATTCAGTACTTC. It specifies CASSLSGKNIQYF.

The rearrangement uses TRBV7-9 and TRBJ2-3; D is possibly TRBD2 (6 bases). The CDR3 has 18 residues. Germline CDR1 SEHNR, CDR2 FQNEAQ (reference sequence). The V end was cut by 6 bases, the J end by 4 bases, with 26 bases between. This CDR3 is CASSYTREWLVNADTQYF. In DNA, the CDR3 is TGTGCCAGCAGTTACACACGGGAGTGGCTAGTGAACGCAGATACGCAGTATTTT.

This clonotype was seen repeatedly, ten times or more. The CDR3 spells CASSTGAFNQPQHF. The CDR3 DNA sequence: TGTGCCAGCAGTACAGGGGCTTTCAATCAGCCCCAGCATTTT. The chain has TRBV28 and TRBJ1-5; TRBD1 agrees at 7 bases. The germline CDR1 and CDR2 sequences are MDHEN and SYDVKM. The CDR3 runs 14 residues. The ends lost 5 bases at V and 3 bases at J; junction bases unmatched: 4. Full variable domain (outside the CDR3, taken from reference TRBV28 and TRBJ1-5): DVKVTQSSRYLVKRTGEKVFLECVQDMDHENMFWYRQDPGLGLRLIYFSYDVKMKEKGDIPEGYSVSREKKERFSLILESASTNQTSMYLCASSTGAFNQPQHFGDGTRLSIL.

The chain is built from TRBV5-6 and TRBJ1-1; TRBD1 might be the D (5 bases). CDR1 SGHDT and CDR2 YYEEEE come from the germline V gene. Trimming shortened V by 2 bases and J by 8 bases, and 10 bases separated the two germline ends. This CDR3 region has 12 residues. The CDR3 protein is CASSFGTVEAFF. The CDR3 nucleotides are TGTGCCAGCAGCTTTGGGACGGTAGAAGCTTTCTTT. The full variable domain, its missing parts supplied by reference TRBV5-6 and TRBJ1-1, is DAGVTQSPTHLIKTRGQQVTLRCSPKSGHDTVSWYQQALGQGPQFIFQYYEEEERQRGNFPDRFSGHQFPNYSSELNVNALLLGDSALYLCASSFGTVEAFFGQGTRLTVV.

This clonotype was observed a handful of times. The genes are TRBV7-9 and TRBJ2-4; 8 bases line up with TRBD2. V was pared by 1 base and J by 4 bases, with 3 bases of the junction left unmatched. The CDR3 contains 15 residues. Looked up from germline, CDR1 is SEHNR and CDR2 is FQNEAQ (reference sequence). CDR3 sequence reads: CASSLGQREKNIQYF. CDR3 DNA: TGTGCCAGCAGCTTAGGTCAGCGGGAGAAAAACATTCAGTACTTC.

The CDR3 loop is CASSWSGSVWQETQYF. The CDR3, as DNA: TGTGCCAGCAGTTGGTCAGGTTCAGTATGGCAAGAGACCCAGTACTTC. This chain links TRBV28 with TRBJ2-5; D call uncertain. The CDR3 covers 16 residues. V lost 4 bases and J 2 bases, leaving 17 bases between the germline ends. The germline V gene has CDR1 MDHEN and CDR2 SYDVKM.

This clonotype has ten or more counts. The chain combines TRBV20-1 with TRBJ2-1; tentative D call: TRBD2 (5 bases). Trimming shortened V by 1 base and J by 0 bases, and 10 bases separated the two germline ends. Germline V lookup: CDR1 DFQATT, CDR2 SNEGSKA (reference sequence). The CDR3 is made up of 15 amino acids. CDR3 bases: TGCAGTGCTAGAGTCTCGGGGTTCTCCTACAATGAGCAGTTCTTC. Amino acid sequence: CSARVSGFSYNEQFF.

The sample holds many counts of this clonotype. The chain has TRBV28 and TRBJ1-4; TRBD1 might be the D (6 bases). Trimming shortened V by 6 bases and J by 3 bases, and 14 bases separated the two germline ends. CDR1 and CDR2 (germline): MDHEN, SYDVKM. The CDR3 runs to 15 residues. The CDR3 sequence is CASRGSGVSNEKLFF. The DNA of the CDR3 is TGTGCCAGCAGGGGATCAGGGGTGTCTAATGAAAAACTGTTTTTT.

This clonotype was seen ten or more times. The chain carries TRBV7-2 and TRBJ1-1, with TRBD1 matching 7 bases. Germline loops: CDR1 SGHTA, CDR2 FQGNSA. This CDR3 contains 16 residues. The ends lost 7 bases at V and 6 bases at J; junction bases unmatched: 17. The CDR3 DNA follows: TGTGCCAGCAAAGGGACCGGGTCCTTCAGGGGGGCTGAAGCTTTCTTT. Amino acid sequence: CASKGTGSFRGAEAFF.

This clonotype has ten or more counts. The rearrangement links TRBV7-8 to TRBJ1-2; a weak D match, TRBD1 (5 bases). Germline CDR1 reads SGHVS; CDR2 reads FQNEAQ. The V end lost 11 bases, the J end lost 7 bases, and 26 bases lay between the germline ends. The CDR3 loop spans 15 amino acids. In DNA form, the CDR3 reads TGTGCCTCTCGCACTCGGGGCACGGAGGTAGGTGGCTACACCTTC. Translation gives CASRTRGTEVGGYTF.

The J gene is TRBJ1-1, the V gene TRBV12-3 or TRBV12-4; possibly TRBD1 for D (5 bases). The CDR3 is made up of 14 amino acids. V was shortened by 4 bases and J by 1 base, with 10 bases between the two germline ends. CDR3 loop: CASSSGLTNTEAFF. The CDR3 bases are TGTGCCAGCAGTTCGGGACTGACGAACACTGAAGCTTTCTTT.

At least ten counts were recorded for this clonotype. The J gene is TRBJ1-6, the V gene TRBV12-3 or TRBV12-4; TRBD1 aligns across 7 bases. With 5 bases clipped from V and 5 bases from J, the junction kept 3 bases outside the gene matches. The length of the CDR3 is 14 residues. The CDR3: CASSRQGDNSPLHF. The CDR3 nucleotides are TGTGCCAGCAGTCGCCAGGGGGATAATTCACCCCTCCACTTT.

V is TRBV10-3 and J is TRBJ1-2, with 9 bases fitting TRBD1. Germline V gives CDR1 ENHRY, CDR2 SYGVKD. The length of the CDR3 is 15 residues. V was pared by 11 bases and J by 8 bases, with 18 bases of the junction left unmatched. CDR3 amino acids: CASVGGQGRSSGYTF. In nucleotides, the CDR3 is TGTGCCTCAGTGGGGGGACAGGGAAGATCCAGCGGCTACACCTTC.

A few counts support this clonotype. This chain connects TRBV28 to TRBJ2-7, with 9 bases lining up with TRBD1. The CDR3 has 12 amino acids. Trimming cost V 7 bases and J 6 bases; bases outside gene matches: 4. Germline lookup yields CDR1 MDHEN and CDR2 SYDVKM. This chain's CDR3 is CASKTGGAEQYF. CDR3 DNA sequence: TGTGCCAGCAAGACAGGGGGAGCCGAGCAGTACTTC. Looking up the rest from reference TRBV28 and TRBJ2-7 gives the full variable domain: DVKVTQSSRYLVKRTGEKVFLECVQDMDHENMFWYRQDPGLGLRLIYFSYDVKMKEKGDIPEGYSVSREKKERFSLILESASTNQTSMYLCASKTGGAEQYFGPGTRLTVT.

The gene calls are TRBV4-1 and TRBJ2-1; the match to TRBD2 covers 8 bases. Losses at the gene ends were 0 bases for V and 12 bases for J; bases not matched to a gene: 7. This CDR3 has 14 residues. Germline CDR1 MGHRA, CDR2 YSYEKL. CDR3 region: CASSQEEREGRQFF. As DNA, the CDR3 is TGCGCCAGCAGCCAAGAAGAACGGGAGGGCCGGCAGTTCTTC.

This sequence joins TRBV2 and TRBJ1-2; the D is unclear. Germline V CDR1 and CDR2: SNHLY, FYNNEI. The CDR3 spans 12 residues. V was clipped by 1 base and J by 5 bases, with 5 bases between them. CDR3 in DNA: TGTGCCAGCAGTGAAGTGGGTTATGGCTACACCTTC. The encoded protein is CASSEVGYGYTF.

The rearrangement joins TRBV29-1 to TRBJ1-5; no clear D. The germline V and J ends were trimmed by 4 bases and 0 bases, with 7 bases remaining between them. The CDR3 has 13 amino acids. From germline, CDR1 is SQVTM and CDR2 ANQGSEA. As DNA, the CDR3 is TGCAGCGTTGTGGAGAATAGCAATCAGCCCCAGCATTTT. Translating it yields CSVVENSNQPQHF.

This clonotype was seen once. This chain links TRBV20-1 with TRBJ2-7; the D gene is possibly TRBD2 (5 bases). This CDR3 comprises 12 residues. V gave up 3 bases and J gave up 4 bases, with 10 bases separating them. Per the germline V gene, CDR1 is DFQATT and CDR2 is SNEGSKA (reference sequence). The chain's CDR3 is CSASRPGYEQYF. CDR3 DNA sequence: TGCAGTGCTAGTAGGCCGGGATACGAGCAGTACTTC.

This clonotype was seen only a few times. This chain joins TRBV20-1 and TRBJ2-1, with 8 positions matching TRBD2. The germline gives CDR1 DFQATT, CDR2 SNEGSKA (reference sequence). V was clipped by 3 bases and J by 9 bases; unmatched bases: 13. This CDR3 is 15 amino acids long. CDR3 in amino acids: CSASGAGENRGEQFF. CDR3 coding DNA: TGCAGTGCTAGCGGAGCGGGAGAGAATAGGGGTGAGCAGTTCTTC.

This clonotype was seen once. The chain links TRBV2 to TRBJ2-3; perhaps TRBD2 as D (6 bases). Germline CDR1 is SNHLY and CDR2 is FYNNEI. The CDR3 extends over 15 amino acids. V was shortened by 4 bases and J by 7 bases, with 18 bases between the two germline ends. The CDR3 DNA sequence: TGTGCCAGCAGTGGGGAGGCTTCTAATTATAATACGCAGTATTTT. Translating it yields CASSGEASNYNTQYF.